Here is one T cell receptor beta chain with its context. Its antigen is not known. The entry originates in a study of blood T cells in healthy people across ages. The CDR3 extends over 15 amino acids. V lost 7 bases, J lost 0 bases, and 6 bases stayed unmatched. Notes on the study in general: Total diversity from one million sequenced T cells was likely underestimated.

The authors ran a second PCR of about 6 to 12 cycles using a sample-barcoded 5' primer and a J-beta primer mix. TCRdb processed the 5' RACE reads anew with MiXCR; each CDR3 protein has one entry. The sample lists roughly 1.5 million distinct CDR3 sequences; under 55% were seen once. The clonotype was recovered from a woman between 18 and 30 years old in good health. The chain has TRBV12-3 or TRBV12-4 and TRBJ2-1; 7 nucleotides line up with TRBD1. Input material: blood. The CDR3 nucleotides read TGTGCCAGCACCAGCGACAGGGACTCCTACAATGAGCAGTTCTTC. Its protein product is CASTSDRDSYNEQFF.